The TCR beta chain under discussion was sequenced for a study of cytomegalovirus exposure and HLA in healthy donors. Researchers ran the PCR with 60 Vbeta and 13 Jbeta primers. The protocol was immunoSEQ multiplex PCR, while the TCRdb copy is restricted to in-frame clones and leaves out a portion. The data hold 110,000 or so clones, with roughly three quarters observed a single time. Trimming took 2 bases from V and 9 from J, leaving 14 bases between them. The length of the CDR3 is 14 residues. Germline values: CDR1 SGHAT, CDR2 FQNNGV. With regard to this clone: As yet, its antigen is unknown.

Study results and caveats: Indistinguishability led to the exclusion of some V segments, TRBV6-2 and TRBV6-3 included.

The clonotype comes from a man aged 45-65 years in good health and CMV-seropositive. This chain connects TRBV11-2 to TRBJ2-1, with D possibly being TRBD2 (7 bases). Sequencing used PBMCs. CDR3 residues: CASSLQLGGGEQFF. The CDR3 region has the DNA TGTGCCAGCAGCTTACAACTAGGGGGGGGTGAGCAGTTCTTC.